This TCR beta chain was observed in a study of blood T cell repertoires in COVID-19. Some clones are missing from TCRdb's copy, which holds only in-frame ones; the method was immunoSEQ multiplex PCR. The profile covers 60,000 or so clones, with around 76% appearing a single time and nearly 5% taken by the ten largest. This TCR was recovered from a human donor in a cohort sampled during active COVID-19. Sequencing input: peripheral blood.

The CDR3 DNA follows: TGTGCCAGCAGCTTATGGGGAGAGCACATGGATACGCAGTATTTT. Translated: CASSLWGEHMDTQYF. V gene TRBV7-9 combines with J gene TRBJ2-3, with D possibly being TRBD2 (5 bases). The CDR3 loop spans 15 amino acids. The germline V gene encodes CDR1 SEHNR and CDR2 FQNEAQ (reference sequence). Trimming removed 2 bases at V and 6 bases at J, with 15 bases between.